A single T cell receptor beta chain is shown here with its context. The antigen it recognizes is unknown. It has no much larger one-base neighbor in the sample; base qualities were not kept. The CDR1 and CDR2 encoded by the germline V gene are SGHAT and FQNNGV. Inclusive of the bounding cysteine and phenylalanine, the CDR3 is 14 residues long. The kept DNA is CDR3 alone, 42 bases in frame from the first base. The germline ends are 11 bases apart after V is trimmed by 1 base and J by 5 bases. This specimen belongs to a study of PD-1 blockade in mismatch repair-deficient tumors (dated by TCRdb to 2016 to 2017). Describing the broader study: Between late 2013 and 2016, the trial enrolled roughly 86 consecutive patients with roughly twelve types of mismatch repair-deficient cancer, all of whom had received prior treatment and were progressing. Tumor-associated T cell clones were tracked in the peripheral blood of patients responding to PD-1 blockade by deep sequencing of TCR CDR3 regions. Broad study findings and their caveats: After pembrolizumab, tumor-resident clones, which were often undetectable in blood before treatment, expanded rapidly and then contracted, generally ahead of radiologic responses.

The receptor library was made with the immunoSEQ multiplex PCR assay. TCRdb's version of the immuneACCESS table is confined to in-frame rearrangements and falls short of the full clone set. An unresolved V gene accounts for under half of the shortfall where checked; the remainder is of unknown origin. Across this sample there are roughly 34,000 clones, with 75% to 90% seen only once. Together, the top ten hold 3% to 4% of the sample. For every enrolled patient, mismatch repair deficiency was confirmed by either polymerase chain reaction or immunohistochemistry. TCR sequencing was performed for a few patients who responded to pembrolizumab therapy. In the phase II trial, pembrolizumab PD-1 blockade was tested prospectively in advanced mismatch repair-deficient cancers, no matter which tissue of origin the cancers came from. Peripheral blood T cell samples were serially collected before and at multiple times after PD-1 blockade was started. The timing of each blood sample was reported as weeks after the first dose of pembrolizumab.

Sequenced here: PBMCs, sampled roughly 6 weeks after starting pembrolizumab. The origin of this receptor is an adult with mismatch repair-deficient cancer. The chain was built from TRBV11-2 and TRBJ1-1, and possibly TRBD1, on 6 matching bases. DNA sequence: TGTGCCAGCAGCTTAGTCCGGGGGGCAACTGAAGCTTTCTTT. Its protein reads: CASSLVRGATEAFF.